The entry below gives a single TCR beta chain sequence along with its context. Synthesis of TCR beta cDNA was carried out from about 500 ng total RNA with a constant-region primer. Construction of TCR beta libraries relied on three successive nested multiplex PCR rounds employing slightly modified ARM-PCR. TRBV1-TRBV30 forward primers paired with a C-beta reverse primer drove the first two PCR rounds, around 9 cycles each. One entry per CDR3 protein results from TCRdb running MiXCR on the multiplex PCR reads. Of 90,000 to 150,000 distinct CDR3 sequences in the sample, roughly 70% are singletons; the top ten hold around 8.1%. For each extraction, RNA and DNA were obtained together from about 21-30 mg of unsorted bulk tissue. The data derive from a study of tumor-infiltrating lymphocytes in primary liver carcinoma. The CDR3 is 12 residues long. V was clipped by 4 bases and J by 9 bases, with 13 bases between them. Per germline, CDR1 SQVTM and CDR2 ANQGSEA.

This receptor was taken from a woman in her sixties or seventies with primary liver carcinoma and hepatitis B virus infection. The genes are TRBV29-1 and TRBJ2-1; weak D call: TRBD1 (6 bases). Sequenced: tumor-adjacent normal liver tissue. The DNA for the CDR3 is TGCAGCGTTGGACAGCTGGACAGTGAGCAGTTCTTC. Protein: CSVGQLDSEQFF.